A selection of T cell receptor beta chains follows, all from one sample in a study of Graves' ophthalmopathy and Graves' hyperthyroidism. TCRdb re-called the multiplex PCR reads with MiXCR, one entry per CDR3 protein. This sample has over a million distinct CDR3 sequences, with about 36% found just once. The sequencing input was peripheral blood or thyroid tissue (not recorded which). The receptors originated from an adult man with Graves' hyperthyroidism. The CDR3 runs from the conserved cysteine through the conserved F or W. The D gene is left open where the match is weak. Rows give clone size only sometimes, using once, few, many, or a class for an expanded clone.

V gene	clone size	J gene	D gene	CDR3 protein	CDR3 DNA
TRBV4-1	.	TRBJ2-7	.	CASSLHDSEGYEQYF	TGCGCCAGCAGCCTACACGACAGCGAGGGCTACGAGCAGTACTTC
TRBV24-1	.	TRBJ2-2	.	CATSDPGGRAYSGELFF	TGTGCCACCAGTGACCCCGGTGGGCGCGCGTATTCCGGGGAGCTGTTTTTT
TRBV20-1	many	TRBJ1-2	.	CSARDVGGSMGGYTF	TGCAGTGCTAGAGATGTCGGGGGCAGCATGGGTGGCTACACCTTC
TRBV6-5	.	TRBJ2-7	TRBD2	CASSYRGGVYEQYF	TGTGCCAGCAGTTACCGGGGGGGCGTGTACGAGCAGTACTTC
TRBV20-1	many	TRBJ1-1	TRBD1	CSARGDRASSTEAFF	TGCAGTGCTAGAGGGGACAGGGCTTCTAGCACTGAAGCTTTCTTT
TRBV3-1	.	TRBJ2-7	.	CASSQDVSFHEQYF	TGTGCCAGCAGCCAAGATGTCAGTTTCCACGAGCAGTACTTC
TRBV30	.	TRBJ1-6	.	CAWSGITYNSPLHF	TGTGCCTGGAGTGGGATCACCTATAATTCACCCCTCCACTTT
TRBV28	once	TRBJ1-2	TRBD1	CASSTQGIYYGYTF	TGTGCCAGCAGTACACAGGGGATCTACTATGGCTACACCTTC
TRBV5-4	many	TRBJ2-5	TRBD1	CASSATGTGDETQYF	TGTGCCAGCAGCGCTACCGGGACAGGGGACGAGACCCAGTACTTC
TRBV9	.	TRBJ2-7	TRBD1	CASTAGGQEYEQYF	TGTGCCAGCACGGCTGGGGGACAGGAGTACGAGCAGTACTTC
TRBV15	.	TRBJ2-7	.	CATSRDLSGADEQYF	TGTGCCACCAGCAGAGATCTTTCGGGGGCTGACGAGCAGTACTTC
TRBV15	many	TRBJ2-5	TRBD2	CATSSDPLAGDETQYF	TGTGCCACCAGCAGCGACCCACTAGCGGGGGACGAGACCCAGTACTTC
TRBV7-8	many	TRBJ1-1	TRBD1	CASRSGTGGRNTEAFF	TGTGCCAGCAGGTCTGGGACAGGGGGTAGGAACACTGAAGCTTTCTTT
TRBV7-9	.	TRBJ2-5	.	CASSWDGGRETQYF	TGTGCCAGCAGCTGGGACGGCGGGCGGGAGACCCAGTACTTC
TRBV7-2	.	TRBJ2-5	.	CASSFEGLAQETQYF	TGTGCCAGCAGCTTCGAGGGATTAGCCCAAGAGACCCAGTACTTC
TRBV7-2	.	TRBJ2-7	.	CASSLPAASYEQYF	TGTGCCAGCAGCTTACCGGCGGCGTCCTACGAGCAGTACTTC
TRBV2	.	TRBJ1-5	.	CASTEQGLSQPQHF	TGTGCCAGCACCGAACAGGGCCTATCTCAGCCCCAGCATTTT
TRBV7-2	many	TRBJ2-7	.	CASSLGFIGTYEQYF	TGTGCCAGCAGCTTGGGCTTCATCGGCACCTACGAGCAGTACTTC
TRBV10-3	many	TRBJ2-7	TRBD2	CAISERSGLAGTTSYEQYF	TGTGCCATCAGTGAGAGGAGCGGACTAGCGGGCACTACCTCCTACGAGCAGTACTTC
TRBV2	.	TRBJ1-2	TRBD1	CASSLFRPRDRAFSLYGYTF	TGTGCCAGCAGTTTGTTCCGCCCCCGGGACAGGGCGTTCTCCCTCTATGGCTACACCTTC
TRBV2	.	TRBJ2-3	.	CASSDVGAKDTQYF	TGTGCCAGCAGTGACGTAGGGGCGAAAGATACGCAGTATTTT
TRBV19	few	TRBJ1-5	TRBD1	CASSFWTGASNQPQHF	TGTGCCAGTAGTTTTTGGACAGGGGCAAGCAATCAGCCCCAGCATTTT
TRBV7-9	few	TRBJ1-4	.	CASSLGENEKLFF	TGTGCCAGCAGCCTGGGAGAGAATGAAAAACTGTTTTTT
TRBV9	.	TRBJ2-5	.	CASSVAGWGGETQYF	TGTGCCAGCAGCGTAGCCGGGTGGGGGGGCGAGACCCAGTACTTC
TRBV5-1	few	TRBJ2-5	.	CASSFRNTQETQYF	TGCGCCAGCAGCTTCCGGAACACGCAAGAGACCCAGTACTTC
TRBV11-2	many	TRBJ2-2	.	CASSLGEVPNTGELFF	TGTGCCAGCAGCTTAGGGGAGGTACCCAACACCGGGGAGCTGTTTTTT
TRBV29-1	.	TRBJ1-2	TRBD1	CSATDRDGGYTF	TGCAGCGCTACGGACAGGGATGGGGGCTACACCTTC
TRBV4-3	few	TRBJ1-4	.	CASSQDLRGTEKLFF	TGCGCCAGCAGCCAAGATCTGCGGGGGACCGAAAAACTGTTTTTT
TRBV19	.	TRBJ1-2	TRBD1	CATQGQGSYTF	TGTGCCACCCAGGGACAGGGAAGCTACACCTTC
TRBV10-2	few	TRBJ1-2	TRBD1	CASRDRGQRNYGYTF	TGCGCCAGCAGAGATCGGGGACAGCGTAACTATGGCTACACCTTC
TRBV19	.	TRBJ1-2	.	CASSIAGAYGYTF	TGTGCCAGTAGTATAGCCGGCGCCTATGGCTACACCTTC
TRBV6-2/TRBV6-3	few	TRBJ2-7	.	CASKRETVYEQYF	TGTGCCAGCAAACGGGAGACAGTGTACGAGCAGTACTTC
TRBV6-6	.	TRBJ1-1	.	CASSYGSENTEAFF	TGTGCCAGCAGTTACGGCTCGGAGAACACTGAAGCTTTCTTT
TRBV2	.	TRBJ2-7	.	CASSFGGGADEQYF	TGTGCCAGCAGCTTTGGAGGGGGGGCAGACGAGCAGTACTTC
TRBV14	many	TRBJ2-5	TRBD1	CASSQDRGQPSQETQYF	TGTGCCAGCAGCCAAGATAGGGGACAGCCAAGCCAAGAGACCCAGTACTTC
TRBV9	few	TRBJ2-2	.	CASSVEMGAGELFF	TGTGCCAGCAGCGTAGAAATGGGGGCCGGGGAGCTGTTTTTT
TRBV2	.	TRBJ2-2	.	CASSEDLAGELFF	TGTGCCAGCAGTGAAGACCTGGCGGGGGAGCTGTTTTTT
TRBV7-8	.	TRBJ1-3	.	CASSSQLGRRNTGNTIYF	TGTGCCAGCAGCTCCCAGCTTGGGAGGAGGAACACTGGAAACACCATATATTTT
TRBV2	.	TRBJ1-4	.	CASVTHGDKLFF	TGTGCCAGCGTTACCCACGGAGATAAACTGTTTTTT
TRBV29-1	.	TRBJ2-7	TRBD2	CSGLAGPYEQYF	TGCAGCGGACTAGCGGGACCCTACGAGCAGTACTTC
TRBV6-6	few	TRBJ2-5	.	CASSYRQQGFQYF	TGTGCCAGCAGTTACCGTCAACAGGGCTTCCAGTACTTC
TRBV19	few	TRBJ1-5	TRBD1	CASSRLTGNQPQHF	TGTGCCAGTAGCCGGCTGACAGGGAATCAGCCCCAGCATTTT
TRBV20-1	many	TRBJ2-7	.	CSARVPWDYEQYF	TGCAGTGCTAGAGTCCCATGGGACTACGAGCAGTACTTC
TRBV24-1	.	TRBJ1-1	.	CATTHGRGAFF	TGTGCCACCACTCACGGGAGGGGAGCTTTCTTT
TRBV4-2	.	TRBJ2-7	TRBD2	CASSRESTGLAGGYEQYF	TGTGCCAGCAGCCGAGAGAGTACCGGACTAGCGGGAGGATACGAGCAGTACTTC
TRBV11-2	few	TRBJ2-7	.	CASHSLRGPPDYEQYF	TGTGCCAGCCACTCCTTGCGTGGCCCCCCGGATTACGAGCAGTACTTC
TRBV20-1	many	TRBJ2-5	TRBD2	CSASGGRPQETQYF	TGCAGTGCTAGTGGCGGGAGGCCCCAAGAGACCCAGTACTTC
TRBV7-9	.	TRBJ2-7	.	CAWRRSNYEQYF	TGTGCCTGGAGGAGGTCCAACTACGAGCAGTACTTC
TRBV5-1	.	TRBJ2-7	.	CASSSPQYYKATDFYEQYF	TGCGCCAGCAGCTCCCCGCAATACTACAAGGCCACGGATTTCTACGAGCAGTACTTC
TRBV2	few	TRBJ1-1	TRBD1	CASSLRRGVEAFF	TGTGCCAGCAGTTTACGCAGGGGGGTTGAAGCTTTCTTT
TRBV5-1	.	TRBJ1-3	TRBD1	CASALTGITGNTIYF	TGCGCCAGCGCGTTGACAGGGATAACTGGAAACACCATATATTTT
TRBV10-3	few	TRBJ1-1	.	CAIRDSSDWDTEAFF	TGTGCCATCAGGGACAGCTCCGACTGGGACACTGAAGCTTTCTTT
TRBV5-4	.	TRBJ2-6	.	CASSAPGGNVLTF	TGTGCCAGCAGCGCACCCGGGGGCAACGTCCTGACTTTC
TRBV3-1	.	TRBJ1-3	.	CASSHLGPGNPGNTIYF	TGTGCCAGCAGCCACCTGGGCCCAGGGAACCCTGGAAACACCATATATTTT